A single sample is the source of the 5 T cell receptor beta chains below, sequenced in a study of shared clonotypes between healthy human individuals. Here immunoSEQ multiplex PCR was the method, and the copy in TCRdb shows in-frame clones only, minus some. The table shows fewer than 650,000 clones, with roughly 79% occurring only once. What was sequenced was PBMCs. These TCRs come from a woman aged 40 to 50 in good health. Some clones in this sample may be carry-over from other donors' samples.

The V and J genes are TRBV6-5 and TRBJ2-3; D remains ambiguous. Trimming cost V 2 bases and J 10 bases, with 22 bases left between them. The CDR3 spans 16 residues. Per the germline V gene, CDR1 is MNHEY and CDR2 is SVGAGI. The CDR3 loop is CASSYDGLSKGVSQYF. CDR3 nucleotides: TGTGCCAGCAGTTACGACGGGCTAAGCAAGGGTGTTTCGCAGTATTTT.

The CDR3 bases are TGTGCCAGCAGTTTATTGGGGCGGGAGGGGACAGATACGCAGTATTTT. Protein sequence: CASSLLGREGTDTQYF. V is TRBV27 and J is TRBJ2-3; 9 nucleotides match TRBD2. Trimming removed 1 base from V and 3 bases from J; junction bases left unmatched: 5. This CDR3 has 16 amino acids. Germline V gene sequence: CDR1 MNHEY, CDR2 SMNVEV (reference sequence).

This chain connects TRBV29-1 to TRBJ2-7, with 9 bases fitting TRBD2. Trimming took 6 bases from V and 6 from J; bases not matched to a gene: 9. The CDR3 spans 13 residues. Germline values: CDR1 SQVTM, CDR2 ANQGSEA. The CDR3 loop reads CSVGVAGAREQYF. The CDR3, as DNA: TGCAGCGTCGGGGTAGCGGGAGCCCGCGAGCAGTACTTC.

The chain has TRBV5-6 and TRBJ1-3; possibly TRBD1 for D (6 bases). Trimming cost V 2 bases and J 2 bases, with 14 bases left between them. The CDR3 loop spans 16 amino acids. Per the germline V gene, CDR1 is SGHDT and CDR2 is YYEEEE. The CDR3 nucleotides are TGTGCCAGCAGCTTTCTGACAGGATATACTGGAAACACCATATATTTT. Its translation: CASSFLTGYTGNTIYF. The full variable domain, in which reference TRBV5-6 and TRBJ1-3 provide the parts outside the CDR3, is DAGVTQSPTHLIKTRGQQVTLRCSPKSGHDTVSWYQQALGQGPQFIFQYYEEEERQRGNFPDRFSGHQFPNYSSELNVNALLLGDSALYLCASSFLTGYTGNTIYFGEGSWLTVV.

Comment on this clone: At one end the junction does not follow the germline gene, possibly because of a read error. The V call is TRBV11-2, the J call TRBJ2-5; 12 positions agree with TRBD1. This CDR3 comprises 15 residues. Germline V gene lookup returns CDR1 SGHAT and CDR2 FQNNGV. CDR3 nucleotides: TGCGCCAGCAGCCAGGGACAGGGGGCCCAAGAGACCCAGTACTTC. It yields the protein CASSQGQGAQETQYF.